A selection of T cell receptor beta chains follows, all from one sample in a study of blood T cell repertoires in COVID-19. The repertoire was sequenced with immunoSEQ multiplex PCR; TCRdb's copy has only in-frame clones and lacks some. The table has about 120,000 clones, approximately 90% seen once. The sample taken for sequencing was peripheral blood. Receptors were obtained from a woman in her forties or fifties with acute or convalescent COVID-19. Both conserved end residues are trimmed from each CDR3.

j_call cdr3_length v_call cdr3_aa
TRBJ1-4 12 TRBV18 ASSPGRVIEKLF
TRBJ2-5 14 TRBV3-1/TRBV3-2 ASSRIPGQGTETQY
TRBJ2-3 16 TRBV7-2 ASSLERSSGGFTDTQY
TRBJ1-6 11 TRBV5-4 ASSLGENSPLH
TRBJ1-2 12 TRBV24-1 ATSSGTGVYGYT
TRBJ2-3 13 TRBV7-3 ASSSGLNSLDTQY
TRBJ1-1 14 TRBV15 ATSRDTGTGPDEAF
TRBJ2-1 13 TRBV7-5 VRNPTGSSYNEQF
TRBJ1-3 13 TRBV19 ASSIAGSSGNTIY
TRBJ2-5 12 TRBV5-4 ASSRGTGGETQY
TRBJ2-2 12 TRBV2 ASSESGMTGELF